This paragraph covers one T cell receptor beta chain sequence. The data are from a study of shared clonotypes between healthy human individuals. CDR1 WNHNN and CDR2 SYGVQD come from the germline V gene (reference sequence). CDR3 length equals 13 residues. J was trimmed by 5 bases and V by 5 bases; bases with no gene match: 1. The assay was immunoSEQ multiplex PCR, and TCRdb's table has in-frame clones only and misses some. The sample lists 2 million to 2.5 million clones; under 95% were seen once. The TCR originated in a man between 18 and 35 years old in good health. Some clones in this sample may be carry-over from other donors' samples. The rearrangement links TRBV10-1 to TRBJ2-5, with 11 positions matching TRBD2. Sequenced sample: naive CD4+ T cells from PBMCs. Subset meaning: CD45RA+ positively selected. The CDR3 loop reads CASSTSGSETQYF. CDR3 coding DNA: TGCGCCAGCAGTACTAGCGGGAGTGAGACCCAGTACTTC.